What follows describes a single T cell receptor (beta chain). These data come from a study of OX40 agonist ivuxolimab in advanced cancers. Overall study: The patients' treatment was ivuxolimab, an agonistic anti-OX40 (CD134) antibody. Patients got intravenous ivuxolimab at 0.01 to 10 mg/kg every 2 weeks. Age averaged about 66 years (range roughly 20 to 90), and less than 85% were male.

Researchers took blood at baseline, on cycle 4 day 1, and on cycle 7 day 1. Assay used: immunoSEQ multiplex PCR; TCRdb lists only in-frame clones, some missing. Here the sample spans 53,000 or so clones, roughly three quarters being singletons. The CDR3 totals 19 residues. The germline V gene has CDR1 MGHRA and CDR2 YSYEKL. V was shortened by 2 bases and J by 1 base, with 21 bases between the two germline ends. The clonotype comes from an adult with an advanced solid tumor such as melanoma, head and neck, liver or kidney cancer. The chain recombines TRBV4-1 with TRBJ1-3; D not resolved. This sample comprised CD4+ or CD8+ T cells sorted from blood, obtained in a trial of the OX40 agonist ivuxolimab. Here the CDR3 DNA reads TGCGCCAGCAGCCAACTATCGACCGGACTGATCCGATCTGGAAACACCATATATTTT. This gives the protein CASSQLSTGLIRSGNTIYF.